A single TCR beta chain is shown here with its context. Here immunoSEQ multiplex PCR was the method, and the copy in TCRdb shows in-frame clones only, minus some. This sample has around 100,000 clones, with approximately 94% found just once. These data belong to a study of T cell changes during pregnancy in multiple sclerosis. CDR3 length: 16 residues. With 5 bases clipped from V and 9 bases from J, the junction kept 9 bases outside the gene matches. The germline gives CDR1 LNHDA, CDR2 SQIVND (reference sequence). The receptor was derived from a female donor with multiple sclerosis, enrolled in a pregnancy study. This chain uses TRBV19 with TRBJ2-1; 14 nucleotides align to TRBD2. Material: peripheral blood, obtained in the second trimester of pregnancy. The DNA for the CDR3 is TGTGCCAGTAGTCCTCGACTAGCGGGAGGGCCGGGTGAGCAGTTCTTC. This gives the protein CASSPRLAGGPGEQFF. Supplemented by reference TRBV19 and TRBJ2-1, the full variable domain reads DGGITQSPKYLFRKEGQNVTLSCEQNLNHDAMYWYRQDPGQGLRLIYYSQIVNDFQKGDIAEGYSVSREKKESFPLTVTSAQKNPTAFYLCASSPRLAGGPGEQFFGPGTRLTVL.